The clone carrying this T cell receptor (beta chain) has just a few counts. Its antigen is currently unknown. The junction departs from germline at one end; a sequencing error may be responsible. This CDR3 region has 13 residues. From germline, CDR1 is SSHAT and CDR2 FNYEAQ (reference sequence). These data come from a study of CD8 T cells in Susac syndrome. RNA in amounts of roughly 0.5 to 1 ug was reverse transcribed with random hexamers. One entry per CDR3 protein results from TCRdb running MiXCR on the immunoSEQ multiplex PCR reads. The sample has around 170,000 distinct CDR3 sequences, around 95% seen once. Study findings and constraints: Clonal expansion involving Susac CD8+ cells peaked in TEMRA cells and active patients.

The clonotype originates from a human donor with Susac syndrome. The rearrangement joins TRBV7-7 to TRBJ2-5; D is uncertain. Sequencing was carried out using CD8+ T cells from PBMCs. CDR3 nucleotide sequence: TGTGCTAGCAGTCCCGGGCCCGGAGAGACCCAGTACTTC. This codes for CASSPGPGETQYF.